Listed here are 2 T cell receptor beta chains from one sample, sequenced in a study of cytomegalovirus exposure and HLA in healthy donors. Repertoires were generated with immunoSEQ multiplex PCR, while TCRdb's copy carries only in-frame clones and drops some. In the table there are 55,000 to 75,000 clones, about nine tenths of which are singletons. Material: PBMCs. Receptors originate from a man aged 18 to 35 in good health and CMV-seronegative.

V gene TRBV27 combines with J gene TRBJ2-1, with 11 bases lining up with TRBD2. Germline assignment: CDR1 MNHEY and CDR2 SMNVEV (reference sequence). V lost 5 bases and J lost 2; bases outside the gene matches: 8. This CDR3 is 17 amino acids long. The CDR3: CASSETSGSAAYNEQFF. The CDR3 bases are TGTGCCAGCAGTGAAACTAGCGGGAGTGCCGCCTACAATGAGCAGTTCTTC.

The chain couples TRBV15 to TRBJ2-2; a weak D match, TRBD1 (6 bases). Per the germline V gene, CDR1 is LNHNV and CDR2 is YYDKDF (reference sequence). The V gene lost 1 base and the J gene lost 2 bases, with 11 bases spanning the gap. The length of the CDR3 is 16 residues. CDR3 sequence: CATSRGAGANTGELFF. CDR3 in DNA: TGTGCCACCAGCAGAGGTGCAGGGGCCAACACCGGGGAGCTGTTTTTT.